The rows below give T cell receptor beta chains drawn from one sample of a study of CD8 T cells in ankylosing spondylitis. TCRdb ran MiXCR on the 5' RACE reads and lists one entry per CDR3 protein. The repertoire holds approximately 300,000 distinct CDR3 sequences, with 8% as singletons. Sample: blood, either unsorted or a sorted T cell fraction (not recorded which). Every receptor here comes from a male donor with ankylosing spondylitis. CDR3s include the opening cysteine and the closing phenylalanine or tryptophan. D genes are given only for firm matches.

CDR3aa: CSVLSTVSHGELFF; v_gene: TRBV29-1; d_gene: -; j_gene: TRBJ2-2
CDR3aa: CASSLKRRTPHPNNEQFF; v_gene: TRBV5-1; d_gene: -; j_gene: TRBJ2-1
CDR3aa: CASSPFSRGYNEQFF; v_gene: TRBV14; d_gene: -; j_gene: TRBJ2-1
CDR3aa: CSVRYNEQFF; v_gene: TRBV29-1; d_gene: -; j_gene: TRBJ2-1
CDR3aa: CASSQLAGGNTGELFF; v_gene: TRBV12-3/TRBV12-4; d_gene: TRBD2; j_gene: TRBJ2-2
CDR3aa: CASSPGTVGETQYF; v_gene: TRBV5-1; d_gene: TRBD1; j_gene: TRBJ2-5
CDR3aa: CASRTSWAYEQYF; v_gene: TRBV6-1; d_gene: -; j_gene: TRBJ2-7
CDR3aa: CASSEIRAGTGELFF; v_gene: TRBV2; d_gene: -; j_gene: TRBJ2-2
CDR3aa: CASSLGGGRQPQHF; v_gene: TRBV7-6; d_gene: -; j_gene: TRBJ1-5
CDR3aa: CASSWSAANLQETQYF; v_gene: TRBV5-1; d_gene: -; j_gene: TRBJ2-5
CDR3aa: CSATRQGLNTEAFF; v_gene: TRBV20-1; d_gene: TRBD1; j_gene: TRBJ1-1
CDR3aa: CSVAAAGGFAYNEQFF; v_gene: TRBV29-1; d_gene: TRBD2; j_gene: TRBJ2-1
CDR3aa: CASSGRLAGGRTEQFF; v_gene: TRBV6-2/TRBV6-3; d_gene: TRBD2; j_gene: TRBJ2-1
CDR3aa: CAISELVNEQFF; v_gene: TRBV10-3; d_gene: -; j_gene: TRBJ2-1
CDR3aa: CASSLRPRGSLDRTEQYF; v_gene: TRBV7-8; d_gene: -; j_gene: TRBJ2-7
CDR3aa: CASSLDRLREQFF; v_gene: TRBV7-3; d_gene: TRBD1; j_gene: TRBJ2-1
CDR3aa: CATTRDSGANVLTF; v_gene: TRBV28; d_gene: -; j_gene: TRBJ2-6
CDR3aa: CASSEARAPINNEQFF; v_gene: TRBV2; d_gene: -; j_gene: TRBJ2-1
CDR3aa: CASSLAGASGLEYF; v_gene: TRBV7-9; d_gene: TRBD2; j_gene: TRBJ2-5
CDR3aa: CATSPMRTRGQETQYF; v_gene: TRBV24-1; d_gene: -; j_gene: TRBJ2-5
CDR3aa: CASSLGSGRSTGELFF; v_gene: TRBV12-3/TRBV12-4; d_gene: TRBD2; j_gene: TRBJ2-2
CDR3aa: CASSDTCSLAGWETQYF; v_gene: TRBV6-4; d_gene: TRBD2; j_gene: TRBJ2-5
CDR3aa: CSASYSGRAYEQYF; v_gene: TRBV20-1; d_gene: TRBD2; j_gene: TRBJ2-7
CDR3aa: CASGLGINTQYF; v_gene: TRBV12-5; d_gene: -; j_gene: TRBJ2-3
CDR3aa: CASTGGTWDTQYF; v_gene: TRBV6-1; d_gene: -; j_gene: TRBJ2-3
CDR3aa: CSAVGLAAYNEQFF; v_gene: TRBV20-1; d_gene: TRBD2; j_gene: TRBJ2-1
CDR3aa: CASSRGDPGSGSTDTQYF; v_gene: TRBV11-2; d_gene: -; j_gene: TRBJ2-3